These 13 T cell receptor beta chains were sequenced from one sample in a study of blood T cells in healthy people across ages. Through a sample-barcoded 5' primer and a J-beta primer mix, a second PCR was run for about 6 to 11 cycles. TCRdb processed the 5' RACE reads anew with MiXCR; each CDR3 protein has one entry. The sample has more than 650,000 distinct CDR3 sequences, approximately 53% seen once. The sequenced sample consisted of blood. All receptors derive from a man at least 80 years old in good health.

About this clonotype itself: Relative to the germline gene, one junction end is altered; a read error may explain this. This CDR3 reads CVSSSRDRGIEQYF. The CDR3 bases are TGTGTCAGCAGTTCCCGGGACAGGGGAATCGAGCAGTACTTC. J is TRBJ2-7 and V is TRBV27; 10 bases fit TRBD1. The CDR3 sequence is 14 residues long. The V gene's germline CDR1 is MNHEY and CDR2 SMNVEV (reference sequence).

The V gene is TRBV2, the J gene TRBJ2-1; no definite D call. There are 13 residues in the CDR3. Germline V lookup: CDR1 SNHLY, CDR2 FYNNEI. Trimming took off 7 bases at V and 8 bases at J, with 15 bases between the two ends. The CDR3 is CASNERELDEQFF. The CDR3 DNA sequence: TGTGCCAGCAACGAGAGAGAATTGGATGAGCAGTTCTTC.

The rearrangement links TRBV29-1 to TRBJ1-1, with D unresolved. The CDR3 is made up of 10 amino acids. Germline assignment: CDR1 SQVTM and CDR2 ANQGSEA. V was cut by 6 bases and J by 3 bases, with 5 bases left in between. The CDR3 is CSVTDTEAFF. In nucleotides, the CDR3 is TGCAGCGTCACAGACACTGAAGCTTTCTTT.

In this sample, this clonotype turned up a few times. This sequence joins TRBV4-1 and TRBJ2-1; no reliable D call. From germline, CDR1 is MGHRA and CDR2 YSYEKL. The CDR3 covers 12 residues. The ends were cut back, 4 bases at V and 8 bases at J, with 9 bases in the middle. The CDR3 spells CASSPSGYEQFF. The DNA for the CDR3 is TGCGCCAGCAGCCCCTCTGGGTATGAGCAGTTCTTC.

CDR3: CASSPTGGNSQPQHF. As DNA, the CDR3 is TGTGCCAGCAGCCCCACAGGGGGCAACAGTCAGCCCCAGCATTTT. The chain joins TRBV5-5 to TRBJ1-5, with TRBD1 matching 9 bases. With V trimmed by 4 bases and J by 6 bases, 8 bases remained unmatched. The CDR3 extends over 15 amino acids. CDR1 and CDR2 from the germline V gene are SGHKS and YYEKEE (reference sequence).

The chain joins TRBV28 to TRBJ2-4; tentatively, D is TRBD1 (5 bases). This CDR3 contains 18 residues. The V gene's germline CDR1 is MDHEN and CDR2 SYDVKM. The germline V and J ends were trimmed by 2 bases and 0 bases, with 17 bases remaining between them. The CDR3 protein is CASSLSSQGELAKNIQYF. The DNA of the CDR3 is TGTGCCAGCAGTTTAAGCAGCCAGGGTGAATTAGCCAAAAACATTCAGTACTTC.

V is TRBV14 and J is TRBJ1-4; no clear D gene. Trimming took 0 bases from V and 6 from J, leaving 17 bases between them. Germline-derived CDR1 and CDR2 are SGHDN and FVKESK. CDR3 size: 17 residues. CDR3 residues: CASSQDSRDPIDEKLFF. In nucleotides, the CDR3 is TGTGCCAGCAGCCAAGATAGTCGAGACCCTATAGATGAAAAACTGTTTTTT.

CDR3 sequence: CASSLAGGQFNEKLFF. CDR3 coding DNA: TGTGCCAGCAGCTTAGCCGGTGGACAGTTTAATGAAAAACTGTTTTTT. V is TRBV7-2 and J is TRBJ1-4; possible D gene TRBD1, 6 bases. The CDR3 consists of 16 residues. V lost 0 bases, J lost 4 bases, and 12 bases lay in between. Looked up from germline, CDR1 is SGHTA and CDR2 is FQGNSA.

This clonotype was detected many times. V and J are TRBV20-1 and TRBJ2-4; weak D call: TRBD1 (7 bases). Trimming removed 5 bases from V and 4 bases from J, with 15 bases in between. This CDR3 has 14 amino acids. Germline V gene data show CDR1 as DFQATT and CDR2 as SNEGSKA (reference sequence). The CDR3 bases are TGCAGTGCTGTGGAGGGGGCTTTGAAAAACATTCAGTACTTC. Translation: CSAVEGALKNIQYF.

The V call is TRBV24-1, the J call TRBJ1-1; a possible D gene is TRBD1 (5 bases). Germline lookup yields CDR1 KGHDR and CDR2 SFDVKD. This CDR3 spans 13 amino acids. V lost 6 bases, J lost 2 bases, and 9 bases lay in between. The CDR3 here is CATSLGGNTEAFF. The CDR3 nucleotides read TGTGCCACCAGTCTCGGGGGAAACACTGAAGCTTTCTTT.

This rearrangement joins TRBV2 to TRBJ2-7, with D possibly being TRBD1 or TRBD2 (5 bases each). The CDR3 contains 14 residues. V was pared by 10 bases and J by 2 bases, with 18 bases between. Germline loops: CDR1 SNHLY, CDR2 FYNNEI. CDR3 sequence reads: CATSGAGRTYEQYF. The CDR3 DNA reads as TGTGCCACTTCCGGGGCAGGGAGAACCTACGAGCAGTACTTC.

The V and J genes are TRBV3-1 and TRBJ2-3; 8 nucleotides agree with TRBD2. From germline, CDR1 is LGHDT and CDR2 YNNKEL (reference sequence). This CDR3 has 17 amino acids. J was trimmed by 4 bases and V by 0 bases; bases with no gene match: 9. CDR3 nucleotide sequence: TGTGCCAGCAGCCAAGAATACGGGAGGGCCCTTGCAGATACGCAGTATTTT. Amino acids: CASSQEYGRALADTQYF.

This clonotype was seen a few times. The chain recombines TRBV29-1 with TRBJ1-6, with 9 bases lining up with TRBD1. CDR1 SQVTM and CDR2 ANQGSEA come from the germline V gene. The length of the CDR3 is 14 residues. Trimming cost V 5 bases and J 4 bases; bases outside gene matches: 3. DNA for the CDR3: TGCAGCGTTCGGACAGGGGATTATAATTCACCCCTCCACTTT. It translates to CSVRTGDYNSPLHF.